This passage covers 20 T cell receptor beta chains from one sample sequenced in a study of blood T cell repertoires in COVID-19. Clones were read by immunoSEQ multiplex PCR, and TCRdb kept only the in-frame ones, dropping some. This sample yields 150,000 to 200,000 clones, of which around 85% are seen a single time; over 15% belongs to the top ten. The sequencing sample was made of peripheral blood. Source of these receptors: a person aged 65 to 79 with COVID-19, enrolled during active disease.

In its sample, this clone was seen a few times. The CDR3: CASSYSPGQTQYF. In nucleotides, the CDR3 is TGTGCCAGCAGTTACTCGCCAGGCCAAACGCAGTATTTT. V gene TRBV6-5 combines with J gene TRBJ2-3, with D uncertain. CDR1 is MNHEY, CDR2 SVGAGI, per germline. The CDR3 totals 13 residues. The ends were cut back, 0 bases at V and 9 bases at J, with 10 bases in the middle.

The rearrangement uses TRBV6-2 or TRBV6-3 and TRBJ2-7; D not resolved. CDR3 length: 16 residues. V lost 4 bases to trimming and J lost 0 bases, with 16 bases between them. Germline V gene lookup returns CDR1 MNHEY and CDR2 SVGEGT. DNA of the CDR3: TGTGCCAGCAGTTCCCCTGGCGGCCAGAGCTCCTACGAGCAGTACTTC. This translates into CASSSPGGQSSYEQYF.

A single count supports this clone. This CDR3 reads CASSLSVAPGNTIYF. In DNA form, the CDR3 reads TGTGCCAGCAGCTTAAGTGTAGCCCCTGGAAACACCATATATTTT. This chain links TRBV7-9 with TRBJ1-3, with no clear D. Trimming removed 2 bases from V and 2 bases from J, with 10 bases in between. Germline V gene sequence: CDR1 SEHNR, CDR2 FQNEAQ (reference sequence). The CDR3 runs to 15 residues.

The chain recombines TRBV5-1 with TRBJ2-5, with 7 positions matching TRBD2. Germline loops: CDR1 SGHRS, CDR2 YFSETQ. V lost 2 bases, J lost 4 bases, and 5 bases stayed unmatched. The CDR3 extends over 14 amino acids. The CDR3 reads CASSLTPGGETQYF. In nucleotides, the CDR3 is TGCGCCAGCAGCTTAACCCCGGGGGGAGAGACCCAGTACTTC.

The gene calls are TRBV5-8 and TRBJ1-6; 9 bases fit TRBD1. J gave up 7 bases and V 2 bases, and 4 bases lay outside the gene matches. The CDR3 loop spans 15 amino acids. Germline V gene lookup returns CDR1 SGHTS and CDR2 YDEGEE. The CDR3 DNA reads TGTGCCAGCAGCTTCCACAGGGGGCAGAATTCACCCCTCCACTTT. Its protein product is CASSFHRGQNSPLHF.

J is TRBJ2-2 and V is TRBV10-2; 7 bases are shared with TRBD1. V trimming: 7 bases; J trimming: 3 bases; junction bases outside the gene matches: 5. The CDR3 sequence is 14 residues long. Germline-derived CDR1 and CDR2 are WSHSY and SAAADI. CDR3 region: CASTRDRDTGELFF. The DNA for the CDR3 is TGCGCCAGCACCCGAGACAGGGACACCGGGGAGCTGTTTTTT.

The chain links TRBV9 to TRBJ1-2; tentatively, D is TRBD1 (6 bases). The germline V gene has CDR1 SGDLS and CDR2 YYNGEE. V was shortened by 6 bases and J by 5 bases, with 20 bases between the two germline ends. The CDR3 length is 15 residues. DNA of the CDR3: TGTGCCAGCAACCCACAGGGTGGGGGGGGATATGGCTACACCTTC. Its translation: CASNPQGGGGYGYTF.

The rearrangement uses TRBV5-5 and TRBJ2-5; D gene uncertain. CDR1 and CDR2 from the germline V gene are SGHKS and YYEKEE (reference sequence). This CDR3 region has 13 residues. V shed 2 bases and J shed 5 bases, with 10 bases lying between them. This chain's CDR3 is CASSFAAAETQYF. CDR3 nucleotide sequence: TGTGCCAGCAGCTTTGCGGCAGCCGAGACCCAGTACTTC. The variable domain in full, completed from reference TRBV5-5 and TRBJ2-5, reads DAGVTQSPTHLIKTRGQQVTLRCSPISGHKSVSWYQQVLGQGPQFIFQYYEKEERGRGNFPDRFSARQFPNYSSELNVNALLLGDSALYLCASSFAAAETQYFGPGTRLLVL.

J is TRBJ1-5 and V is TRBV9; D is unresolved. Germline V gene lookup returns CDR1 SGDLS and CDR2 YYNGEE. With 0 bases removed from V and 3 bases from J, the gap between germline ends came to 10 bases. CDR3 length: 15 amino acids. The CDR3 coding sequence is TGTGCCAGCAGCGTAGGAACAGAACCCAATCAGCCCCAGCATTTT. Translating gives CASSVGTEPNQPQHF.

The chain is built from TRBV5-1 and TRBJ2-1, with 12 bases that match TRBD2. The V gene's germline CDR1 is SGHRS and CDR2 YFSETQ. The CDR3 has 16 residues. V trimming: 5 bases; J trimming: 8 bases; junction bases outside the gene matches: 11. CDR3 region: CASRLNPSGGAHEQFF. As DNA, the CDR3 is TGCGCCAGCAGGCTTAACCCTAGCGGGGGGGCCCATGAGCAGTTCTTC. Variable domain in full (rest from reference TRBV5-1 and TRBJ2-1): KAGVTQTPRYLIKTRGQQVTLSCSPISGHRSVSWYQQTPGQGLQFLFEYFSETQRNKGNFPGRFSGRQFSNSRSEMNVSTLELGDSALYLCASRLNPSGGAHEQFFGPGTRLTVL.

The V and J genes are TRBV6-5 and TRBJ1-1, with 7 bases fitting TRBD1. The CDR3 totals 12 residues. V gave up 2 bases and J gave up 9 bases; unmatched junction bases: 3. CDR1 and CDR2 (germline): MNHEY, SVGAGI. The chain's CDR3 is CASSYDRAKAFF. The CDR3 DNA reads TGTGCCAGCAGTTACGACAGGGCAAAAGCTTTCTTT.

The chain carries TRBV7-3 and TRBJ2-2; 12 positions match TRBD1. Trimming took 5 bases from V and 4 from J; bases not matched to a gene: 5. This CDR3 is built from 16 residues. Germline CDR1 and CDR2: SGHTA and FQGTGA. CDR3 loop: CASSVGTGGGTGELFF. The DNA of the CDR3 is TGTGCCAGCAGCGTTGGGACAGGGGGCGGCACCGGGGAGCTGTTTTTT.

The gene calls are TRBV5-4 and TRBJ2-5; D is perhaps TRBD1 (6 bases). CDR3 size: 14 residues. Germline CDR1 and CDR2: SGHNT and YYREEE (reference sequence). V was pared by 4 bases and J by 1 base, with 11 bases between. CDR3 loop: CASSRQTGQETQYF. CDR3 sequence (DNA): TGTGCCAGCAGCCGACAGACAGGCCAAGAGACCCAGTACTTC.

This clone was recorded a few times. The rearrangement joins TRBV4-3 to TRBJ2-3, with 7 nucleotides matching TRBD1. The CDR3 covers 15 residues. Germline V gives CDR1 LGHNA, CDR2 YSLEER. V was pared by 1 base and J by 5 bases, with 6 bases of the junction left unmatched. The CDR3 DNA sequence: TGCGCCAGCAGCCAAGCCCCAGGGGGTGGAGATACGCAGTATTTT. Translation: CASSQAPGGGDTQYF.

The chain carries TRBV6-5 and TRBJ1-4, with a possible D match to TRBD1 (5 bases). Between the trimmed V and J ends, which lost 6 bases and 8 bases, there was a span of 16 bases. CDR3 length: 14 amino acids. Germline loops: CDR1 MNHEY, CDR2 SVGAGI. The CDR3 here is CASRTNQGYEKLFF. The CDR3 nucleotides are TGTGCCAGCAGGACGAACCAGGGTTACGAAAAACTGTTTTTT.

CDR3 residues: CSANSPGGGYTF. CDR3 DNA sequence: TGCAGCGCAAACTCCCCAGGGGGCGGCTACACCTTC. The V and J genes are TRBV29-1 and TRBJ1-2; 8 nucleotides match TRBD1. The CDR3 is made up of 12 amino acids. In germline, CDR1 is SQVTM, CDR2 ANQGSEA. With V trimmed by 7 bases and J by 8 bases, 9 bases remained unmatched.

This clone was counted only a few times. This chain joins TRBV7-9 and TRBJ2-1; 8 nucleotides agree with TRBD1. Germline-derived CDR1 and CDR2 are SEHNR and FQNEAQ (reference sequence). The J segment lost 2 bases and the V segment lost 2 bases, leaving 2 bases of the junction unmatched. The CDR3 sequence is 15 residues long. As DNA, the CDR3 is TGTGCCAGCAGCTTAATGGGACAGGCCTACAATGAGCAGTTCTTC. It is translated as CASSLMGQAYNEQFF. The full variable domain, with the rest looked up from reference TRBV7-9 and TRBJ2-1, is DTGVSQNPRHKITKRGQNVTFRCDPISEHNRLYWYRQTLGQGPEFLTYFQNEAQLEKSRLLSDRFSAERPKGSFSTLEIQRTEQGDSAMYLCASSLMGQAYNEQFFGPGTRLTVL.

The table lists this clone with a few counts. The gene calls are TRBV14 and TRBJ2-7, with D tentatively TRBD1 (6 bases). The germline V gene has CDR1 SGHDN and CDR2 FVKESK. There are 14 residues in the CDR3. V was shortened by 1 base and J by 7 bases, with 14 bases between the two germline ends. CDR3: CASSQVNRESEQYF. The CDR3 region has the DNA TGTGCCAGCAGCCAAGTTAACAGGGAATCGGAGCAGTACTTC.

V gene TRBV18 combines with J gene TRBJ1-3; D ambiguous. Germline CDR1 reads KGHSH; CDR2 reads LQKENI. The CDR3 covers 17 residues. The V and J ends lost 3 bases and 0 bases respectively, with 15 bases between them. The DNA for the CDR3 is TGTGCCAGCTCACCCTTATCCACTCTTGTCTCTGGAAACACCATATATTTT. Translating it yields CASSPLSTLVSGNTIYF.

V gene TRBV27 combines with J gene TRBJ2-1; 8 positions match TRBD2. Germline loops: CDR1 MNHEY, CDR2 SMNVEV (reference sequence). V was pared by 5 bases and J by 8 bases, with 8 bases of the junction left unmatched. The CDR3 length is 14 residues. The CDR3 DNA reads as TGTGCCAGCAGTCCGAGCGGGAGCATGCATGAGCAGTTCTTC. Its translation: CASSPSGSMHEQFF.